Listed here are 16 T cell receptor beta chains from one sample, sequenced in a study of CXCR3-negative and CXCR3-positive naive CD8 T cells. Study-level findings and limits: TRB CDR3 hydrophobicity was greater in CXCR3-positive naive cells than in CXCR3-negative naive cells.

5' RACE that incorporated UMI labels was used to prepare the TRB cDNA libraries. TCRdb reprocessed the 5' RACE reads and keeps a single row for each CDR3 protein, giving no DNA. This sample carries tens of thousands of distinct CDR3 sequences, with roughly 0.64% going to the ten biggest clones. These TCRs' antigens remain unknown. Material for sequencing was naive CXCR3+ CD8+ T cells from blood. Documented subset: CD45RO-CCR7+CD27+CD95- naive CD8+ T cells expressing CXCR3 (TNR3+). Receptors originate from a human donor in good health. Some clones in this sample may be carry-over from other donors' samples.

The J gene is TRBJ2-7, the V gene TRBV2; no DNA is available, so the TRBD2 call from TCRdb remains unchecked. This CDR3 region has 14 residues. CDR1 and CDR2 (germline): SNHLY, FYNNEI. CDR3 sequence: CATRTGPKPHEQYF.

The gene calls are TRBV6-6 and TRBJ2-1; the D call from TCRdb, TRBD1, cannot be confirmed without DNA. From germline, CDR1 is MNHNY and CDR2 SVGAGI (reference sequence). This CDR3 comprises 13 residues. CDR3 region: CASGQTGVNEQFF.

The chain joins TRBV9 to TRBJ2-1; TCRdb reports TRBD2, a call that lacks DNA to check it against. Germline V gene lookup returns CDR1 SGDLS and CDR2 YYNGEE. CDR3 length equals 19 residues. CDR3 sequence reads: CASSVAGGRPSGSYNEQFF.

V gene TRBV7-9 combines with J gene TRBJ2-7; TCRdb returns TRBD1, unconfirmable since there is no DNA. The CDR3 has 11 amino acids. CDR1 is SEHNR, CDR2 FQNEAQ, per germline (reference sequence). CDR3: CASSFPGEQYF.

The chain uses TRBV12-3 or TRBV12-4 and TRBJ2-2; TCRdb's D call, TRBD2, is unchecked because there is no DNA. The CDR3 is 13 amino acids. The CDR3 protein is CASKAVGTGELFF.

The chain recombines TRBV10-2 with TRBJ2-1. The germline gives CDR1 WSHSY, CDR2 SAAADI. The CDR3 loop spans 13 amino acids. CDR3 amino acids: CASSEAGSNEQFF.

This sequence joins TRBV28 and TRBJ2-2. The CDR3 has 14 amino acids. Looked up from germline, CDR1 is MDHEN and CDR2 is SYDVKM. This CDR3 reads CASSLYRVAGEMFF.

The V and J genes are TRBV6-2 or TRBV6-3 and TRBJ2-7; absent DNA, TCRdb's TRBD1 call cannot be checked. CDR1 and CDR2 from the germline V gene are MNHEY and SVGEGT. This CDR3 has 13 amino acids. The CDR3 protein is CASSYDRADEQYF.

The chain joins TRBV29-1 to TRBJ1-2; TCRdb reports TRBD1, a call that lacks DNA to check it against. Germline lookup yields CDR1 SQVTM and CDR2 ANQGSEA. The CDR3 sequence is 15 residues long. The CDR3 protein is CSVADKRGLIYGYTF.

The J gene is TRBJ1-4, the V gene TRBV28. The CDR3 is 11 residues long. The germline CDR1 and CDR2 sequences are MDHEN and SYDVKM. The chain's CDR3 is CASSFLEKLFF.

The chain employs TRBV6-6 and TRBJ1-1. The CDR3 is 14 amino acids. Germline V lookup: CDR1 MNHNY, CDR2 SVGAGI (reference sequence). CDR3 residues: CAIGLEGSNTEAFF.

The chain employs TRBV19 and TRBJ1-6; lacking DNA, the TRBD1 call made by TCRdb goes unchecked. Germline V gives CDR1 LNHDA, CDR2 SQIVND (reference sequence). The CDR3 has 12 amino acids. The CDR3 reads CASSWPGQPLHF. The whole variable domain, remainder taken from reference TRBV19 and TRBJ1-6, is DGGITQSPKYLFRKEGQNVTLSCEQNLNHDAMYWYRQDPGQGLRLIYYSQIVNDFQKGDIAEGYSVSREKKESFPLTVTSAQKNPTAFYLCASSWPGQPLHFGNGTRLTVT.

CDR3 amino acids: CSVAPRNTGELFF. The chain joins TRBV29-1 to TRBJ2-2; without DNA, the TCRdb call of TRBD1 cannot be checked. Looked up from germline, CDR1 is SQVTM and CDR2 is ANQGSEA. CDR3 length: 13 residues.

The chain couples TRBV14 to TRBJ2-5; there is no DNA to check the TCRdb D call of TRBD2. Germline V gives CDR1 SGHDN, CDR2 FVKESK. This CDR3 region has 14 residues. The CDR3 protein is CASSQTGLQETQYF.

The V call is TRBV9, the J call TRBJ2-3; without DNA, the TCRdb call of TRBD1 cannot be checked. The CDR3 is 13 residues long. Per germline, CDR1 SGDLS and CDR2 YYNGEE. The CDR3 sequence: CASADQGPDTQYF. Drawing the rest from reference TRBV9 and TRBJ2-3, the complete variable domain is DSGVTQTPKHLITATGQRVTLRCSPRSGDLSVYWYQQSLDQGLQFLIQYYNGEERAKGNILERFSAQQFPDLHSELNLSSLELGDSALYFCASADQGPDTQYFGPGTRLTVL.

The V and J genes are TRBV11-2 and TRBJ2-4; TCRdb's D call of TRBD1 is untestable without DNA. CDR1 SGHAT and CDR2 FQNNGV come from the germline V gene. The length of the CDR3 is 17 residues. The CDR3 region is CASSLEGTTRAKNIQYF.